Presented here are 11 T cell receptor beta chains from one specimen sequenced in a study of control samples from healthy donors and cancer patients. TCRdb's table, derived via immunoSEQ multiplex PCR, lists solely in-frame clones and lacks some. The sample carries about 51,000 clones, 88% recorded once. The sequencing input was PBMCs. Receptors were obtained from a man aged 45-65 years with head and neck cancer.

V and J are TRBV28 and TRBJ2-7; TRBD1 agrees at 7 bases. V trimming: 6 bases; J trimming: 0 bases; junction bases outside the gene matches: 5. The CDR3 extends over 14 amino acids. The germline gives CDR1 MDHEN, CDR2 SYDVKM. The DNA of the CDR3 is TGTGCCAGCAGCCGGACAGGCCGCTCCTACGAGCAGTACTTC. It specifies CASSRTGRSYEQYF.

The V gene is TRBV12-5, the J gene TRBJ1-3; no clear D. This CDR3 region has 15 residues. Trimming left V 1 base short and J 4 bases short, with 11 bases between. Per the germline V gene, CDR1 is LGHNT and CDR2 is FRNRAP. DNA of the CDR3: TGTGCTAGTGGTTTGGGGGCCCGTAGAGGAAACACCATATATTTT. It yields the protein CASGLGARRGNTIYF. The full variable domain, its missing parts supplied by reference TRBV12-5 and TRBJ1-3, is DARVTQTPRHKVTEMGQEVTMRCQPILGHNTVFWYRQTMMQGLELLAYFRNRAPLDDSGMPKDRFSAEMPDATLATLKIQPSEPRDSAVYFCASGLGARRGNTIYFGEGSWLTVV.

The chain links TRBV7-2 to TRBJ2-3; TRBD2 aligns across 14 bases. The CDR3 is 17 amino acids. V gave up 5 bases and J gave up 4 bases; unmatched junction bases: 8. Germline assignment: CDR1 SGHTA and CDR2 FQGNSA. CDR3 loop: CASSLGLAGGIADTQYF. The CDR3 DNA reads TGTGCCAGCAGCCTCGGACTAGCGGGGGGCATCGCAGATACGCAGTATTTT.

This clone was recorded a few times. The chain couples TRBV7-3 to TRBJ1-5; D gene unclear. The length of the CDR3 is 10 residues. Germline loops: CDR1 SGHTA, CDR2 FQGTGA. V shed 2 bases and J shed 9 bases, with 2 bases lying between them. DNA of the CDR3: TGTGCCAGCAGCTTAGCGCCCCAGCATTTT. Translating it yields CASSLAPQHF.

CDR3 in amino acids: CAWFTSNEQFF. The DNA of the CDR3 is TGTGCCTGGTTTACCTCAAATGAGCAGTTCTTC. This sequence joins TRBV30 and TRBJ2-1; D remains unclear. The length of the CDR3 is 11 residues. Germline lookup yields CDR1 GTSNPN and CDR2 SVGIG (reference sequence). Trimming removed 5 bases from V and 7 bases from J, with 9 bases in between. Together with reference TRBV30 and TRBJ2-1, the CDR3 gives the full variable domain: SQTIHQWPATLVQPVGSPLSLECTVEGTSNPNLYWYRQAAGRGLQLLFYSVGIGQISSEVPQNLSASRPQDRQFILSSKKLLLSDSGFYLCAWFTSNEQFFGPGTRLTVL.

V gene TRBV30 combines with J gene TRBJ1-3, with D maybe TRBD1 (5 bases). V lost 0 bases and J 0 bases, leaving 9 bases between the germline ends. Looked up from germline, CDR1 is GTSNPN and CDR2 is SVGIG (reference sequence). The CDR3 has 15 amino acids. The DNA for the CDR3 is TGTGCCTGGAGTGTCTCGGGGCGCTCTGGAAACACCATATATTTT. Its protein product is CAWSVSGRSGNTIYF.

This clone was found once. Other nucleotide sequences from this sample produce the same CDR3. CDR3 DNA sequence: TGTGCCAGCAGCTTGGGACTAGCGGGAGGTACCGGGGAGCTGTTTTTT. Protein sequence: CASSLGLAGGTGELFF. The rearrangement links TRBV7-3 to TRBJ2-2; 15 bases line up with TRBD2. J was trimmed by 5 bases and V by 3 bases; bases with no gene match: 1. This CDR3 has 16 residues. Germline V lookup: CDR1 SGHTA, CDR2 FQGTGA.

This chain links TRBV27 with TRBJ2-1, with TRBD2 identical over 8 bases. The CDR3 has 16 amino acids. Trimming cost V 4 bases and J 7 bases; bases outside gene matches: 12. Germline CDR1 reads MNHEY; CDR2 reads SMNVEV (reference sequence). The DNA of the CDR3 is TGTGCCAGCAGTTGGACATGGAGCGGGAGCACGAATGAGCAGTTCTTC. The encoded protein is CASSWTWSGSTNEQFF.

This clone was seen a single time. The rearrangement joins TRBV7-2 to TRBJ2-1; TRBD2 agrees at 8 bases. CDR1 SGHTA and CDR2 FQGNSA come from the germline V gene. The CDR3 runs to 15 residues. The junction had 7 bases not matched to a gene; V was cut back by 5 bases and J by 4 bases. CDR3 protein: CASSASGGGYNEQFF. In DNA, the CDR3 is TGTGCCAGCAGCGCCAGCGGGGGAGGGTACAATGAGCAGTTCTTC. Full variable domain (rest looked up from reference TRBV7-2 and TRBJ2-1): GAGVSQSPSNKVTEKGKDVELRCDPISGHTALYWYRQSLGQGLEFLIYFQGNSAPDKSGLPSDRFSAERTGGSVSTLTIQRTQQEDSAVYLCASSASGGGYNEQFFGPGTRLTVL.

This chain connects TRBV18 to TRBJ1-1; 10 bases are a match to TRBD1. V was pared by 1 base and J by 7 bases, with 0 bases of the junction left unmatched. The CDR3 runs to 13 residues. In germline, CDR1 is KGHSH, CDR2 LQKENI. This CDR3 is CASSPRTGGEAFF. In nucleotides, the CDR3 is TGTGCCAGCTCACCACGGACAGGGGGTGAAGCTTTCTTT.

There are a few counts of this clone. The chain uses TRBV20-1 and TRBJ2-5; no clear D. V was clipped by 3 bases and J by 5 bases, with 7 bases between them. CDR3 length: 11 amino acids. Germline V gives CDR1 DFQATT, CDR2 SNEGSKA (reference sequence). The CDR3 bases are TGCAGTGCTAGGGGTGGGGAGACCCAGTACTTC. Protein: CSARGGETQYF.